This T cell receptor (beta chain) was identified in a study of cytomegalovirus exposure and HLA in healthy donors. PCR involved 60 Vbeta and 13 Jbeta primers. Method: immunoSEQ multiplex PCR; TCRdb's copy keeps in-frame clones and lacks some. The repertoire consists of approximately 140,000 clones, with approximately 85% occurring once and the leading ten covering approximately 1.7%. Worth noting for this clone: The target antigen is unknown.

Study observations and caveats: Rare TCR sequences predominated, though certain public TCRs were found in many donors. A later analysis linked a missense variant in DCLRE1C to the trimming of TCR beta V and J genes. Productive status was seen about 87% or about 30% of the time for most TCR beta V segments in an earlier analysis. Excluded were some V segments that proved indistinguishable, including TRBV6-2 and TRBV6-3.

CDR3 length equals 15 residues. From germline, CDR1 is SGHRS and CDR2 YFSETQ. V shed 4 bases, J shed 4 bases, and the junction held 7 bases outside the gene matches. This TCR was sampled from a boy under 18 in good health and CMV-seronegative. The chain couples TRBV5-1 to TRBJ2-1, with 8 bases fitting TRBD2. The source material was PBMCs. The DNA for the CDR3 is TGCGCCAGCAGCGACGGGCTAGCGGGTTACAATGAGCAGTTCTTC. Translating it yields CASSDGLAGYNEQFF.